The 5 T cell receptor beta chains below all came from one sample that was sequenced in a study of T cells after yellow fever vaccination. TCRdb analysed the 5' RACE reads with MiXCR anew, one entry per CDR3 protein. This table has about 300,000 distinct CDR3 sequences, approximately 10% appearing once. Sequencing was performed on CD4+ T cells sorted from PBMCs, taken 5 days after the yellow fever booster vaccination. The source of these receptors is a man aged 18 to 29 who received the YFV17D yellow fever vaccine.

This clonotype was detected ten times or more. The chain recombines TRBV11-1 with TRBJ1-6; D ambiguous. This CDR3 has 16 amino acids. CDR1 and CDR2 from the germline V gene are SGHAT and FQDESV (reference sequence). The ends were cut back, 5 bases at V and 8 bases at J, with 19 bases in the middle. CDR3: CASSQHSSTADSPLHF. The CDR3 DNA sequence: TGTGCCAGCAGCCAGCACTCAAGTACGGCCGATTCACCCCTCCACTTT.

This rearrangement joins TRBV5-1 to TRBJ1-2; TRBD1 aligns across 7 bases. This CDR3 spans 14 amino acids. The germline CDR1 and CDR2 sequences are SGHRS and YFSETQ. With V trimmed by 5 bases and J by 2 bases, 6 bases remained unmatched. The CDR3 protein is CASRRPGQNYGYTF. The CDR3 coding sequence is TGCGCCAGCAGACGACCGGGACAGAACTATGGCTACACCTTC.

This clonotype was seen a handful of times. The J gene is TRBJ2-4, the V gene TRBV5-1, with D perhaps being TRBD1 or TRBD2 (6 bases each). V dropped 0 bases and J dropped 6 bases, with 13 bases sitting between them. The length of the CDR3 is 15 residues. Looked up from germline, CDR1 is SGHRS and CDR2 is YFSETQ. The CDR3 DNA is TGCGCCAGCAGCTTGGCAACAGGGACTGGAAACATTCAGTACTTC. Its protein is CASSLATGTGNIQYF.

The chain has TRBV3-1 and TRBJ2-7; the D gene is possibly TRBD1 (5 bases). This CDR3 has 15 residues. Trimming removed 1 base at V and 6 bases at J, with 16 bases between. In germline, CDR1 is LGHDT, CDR2 YNNKEL (reference sequence). CDR3 amino acids: CASSQGGREDREQYF. CDR3 bases: TGTGCCAGCAGCCAAGGGGGCAGGGAAGACCGCGAGCAGTACTTC.

The rearrangement joins TRBV7-7 to TRBJ2-7; D is perhaps TRBD1 (5 bases). Germline CDR1 and CDR2: SSHAT and FNYEAQ (reference sequence). V lost 6 bases to trimming and J lost 0 bases, with 12 bases between them. This CDR3 has 14 residues. The CDR3 is CASSLSDNSYEQYF. CDR3 in DNA: TGTGCCAGCAGTTTATCGGACAACTCCTACGAGCAGTACTTC.